This T cell receptor (beta chain) was observed in a study of shared clonotypes between healthy human individuals. Sequencing used immunoSEQ multiplex PCR; TCRdb keeps in-frame clones, though not all of them. The profile covers about 2.1 million clones, with roughly 91% appearing a single time and 1.5% to 2% taken by the ten largest. As defined, naive CD8 cells were CD45RO-negative and positively selected for CCR7, with terminally differentiated effector memory CD45RA+ cells excluded. The donors, all of them Caucasian adults, lived in Nashville, Tennessee. The sequencing sample was made of naive CD8+ T cells from PBMCs. The clonotype was recovered from a young man in good health. Some clones in this sample may be carry-over from other donors' samples.

This chain's CDR3 is CASSLVWRGTEAFF. The CDR3 DNA follows: TGTGCCAGCAGCTTAGTTTGGAGGGGAACTGAAGCTTTCTTT. The chain couples TRBV7-8 to TRBJ1-1; TRBD1 might be the D (5 bases). Germline CDR1 is SGHVS and CDR2 is FQNEAQ. V was shortened by 1 base and J by 5 bases, with 11 bases between the two germline ends. The CDR3 sequence is 14 residues long.